This T cell receptor (beta chain) was recovered during a study of T-cell memory formation after mild COVID-19. Overall study context: TCR clusters mostly belonged to single donors. General study findings and limits: Cross-reactive memory appears to have joined, as suggested by some responding clones showing up in pre-infection memory.

Sample barcodes and UMIs were carried by the TCR alpha and TCR beta cDNA libraries that 5'RACE generated with constant-segment primers. TCRdb called the 5' RACE reads again in MiXCR, with one record for every CDR3 protein. The sample includes 500,000 to 600,000 distinct CDR3 sequences, around 17% of them seen just once. Germline CDR1 and CDR2: SEHNR and FQNEAQ (reference sequence). V lost 11 bases and J 8 bases, leaving 13 bases between the germline ends. The CDR3 extends over 11 amino acids. This clonotype was seen at least ten times. What it binds is unknown. The TCR was taken from an adult woman who had mild COVID-19 (a few samples of this study predate the infection). Cell type and time point are not known. Sequencing used PBMCs or a T cell subset sorted from them (not recorded which). The J gene is TRBJ2-1, the V gene TRBV7-9; weak D call: TRBD2 (6 bases). In nucleotides, the CDR3 is TGTGCCGGGACTCCCACCGATGAGCAGTTCTTC. Its translation: CAGTPTDEQFF.